This TCR beta chain derives from a study of T cell responses to AZD1222 COVID-19 vaccine. For the study at large: Samples with a second dose at about 4 or about 12 weeks were pooled together. Notes on the study in general: Only a handful of AZD1222 recipients, more than 5 in all, had baseline seropositivity. Reportedly, nearly half of unique spike TCRs recognized epitopes outside B.1.351/B.1.1.7 mutations.

CDR3 length: 16 amino acids. Germline V CDR1 and CDR2: SGHTA, FQGNSA. The V and J ends lost 5 bases and 4 bases, in that order; junction bases with no gene match: 9. Remarks on this clone: Antigen: not known.

Sequencing used immunoSEQ multiplex PCR; TCRdb keeps in-frame clones, though not all of them. The table records roughly 120,000 clones, 80% to 90% of them present only once. The starting material was peripheral blood, obtained on day 0 of AZD1222 vaccination. This receptor was taken from an adult in good health. V gene TRBV7-2 combines with J gene TRBJ2-1; 9 positions match TRBD2. The CDR3 nucleotides read TGTGCCAGCAGCCCTCAGTTGACTAGCGGTTACAATGAGCAGTTCTTC. Translation gives CASSPQLTSGYNEQFF. Looking up the rest from reference TRBV7-2 and TRBJ2-1 gives the full variable domain: GAGVSQSPSNKVTEKGKDVELRCDPISGHTALYWYRQSLGQGLEFLIYFQGNSAPDKSGLPSDRFSAERTGGSVSTLTIQRTQQEDSAVYLCASSPQLTSGYNEQFFGPGTRLTVL.